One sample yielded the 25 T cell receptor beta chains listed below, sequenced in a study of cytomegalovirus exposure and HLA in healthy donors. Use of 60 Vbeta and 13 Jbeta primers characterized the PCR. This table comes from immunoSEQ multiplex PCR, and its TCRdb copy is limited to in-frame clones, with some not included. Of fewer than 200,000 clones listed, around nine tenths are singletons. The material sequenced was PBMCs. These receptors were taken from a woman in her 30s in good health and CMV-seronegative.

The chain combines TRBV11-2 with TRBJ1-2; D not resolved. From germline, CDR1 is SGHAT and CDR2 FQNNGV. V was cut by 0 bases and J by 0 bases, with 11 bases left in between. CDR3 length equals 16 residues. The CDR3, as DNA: TGTGCCAGCAGCTTAGAAGGAGGGTCAACTAACTATGGCTACACCTTC. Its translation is CASSLEGGSTNYGYTF. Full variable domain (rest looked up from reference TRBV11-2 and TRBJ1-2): EAGVAQSPRYKIIEKRQSVAFWCNPISGHATLYWYQQILGQGPKLLIQFQNNGVVDDSQLPKDRFSAERLKGVDSTLKIQPAKLEDSAVYLCASSLEGGSTNYGYTFGSGTRLTVV.

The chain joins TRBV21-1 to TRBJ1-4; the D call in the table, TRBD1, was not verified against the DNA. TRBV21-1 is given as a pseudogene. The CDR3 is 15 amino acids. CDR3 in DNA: TGTGCCAGCAGCAAAGCGCCCGGGACATTAGAAAAACTGTTTTTT. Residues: CASSKAPGTLEKLFF.

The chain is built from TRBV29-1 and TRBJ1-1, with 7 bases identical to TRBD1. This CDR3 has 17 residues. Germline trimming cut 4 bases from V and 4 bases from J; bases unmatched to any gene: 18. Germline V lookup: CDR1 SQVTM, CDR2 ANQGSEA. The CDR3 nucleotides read TGCAGCGTTGGAACCCGGGACAGTTTTTTTCCGGGCACTGAAGCTTTCTTT. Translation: CSVGTRDSFFPGTEAFF.

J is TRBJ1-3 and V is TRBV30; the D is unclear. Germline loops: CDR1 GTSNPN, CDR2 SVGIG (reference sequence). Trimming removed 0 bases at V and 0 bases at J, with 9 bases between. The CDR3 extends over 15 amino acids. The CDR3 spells CAWSVPQSSGNTIYF. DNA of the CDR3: TGTGCCTGGAGTGTACCACAGAGCTCTGGAAACACCATATATTTT.

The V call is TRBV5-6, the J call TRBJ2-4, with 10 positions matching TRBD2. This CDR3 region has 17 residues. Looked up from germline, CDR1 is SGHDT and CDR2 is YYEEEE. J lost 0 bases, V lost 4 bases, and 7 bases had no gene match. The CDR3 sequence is CASSPTSGALAKNIQYF. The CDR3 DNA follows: TGTGCCAGCAGCCCTACTAGCGGGGCGTTAGCCAAAAACATTCAGTACTTC.

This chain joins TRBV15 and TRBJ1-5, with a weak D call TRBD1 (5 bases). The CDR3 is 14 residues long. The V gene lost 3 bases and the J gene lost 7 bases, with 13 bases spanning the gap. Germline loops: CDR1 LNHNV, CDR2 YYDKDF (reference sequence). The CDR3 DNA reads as TGTGCCACCAGCAGGGGGGAGGGGAGGCAGCCCCAGCATTTT. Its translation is CATSRGEGRQPQHF.

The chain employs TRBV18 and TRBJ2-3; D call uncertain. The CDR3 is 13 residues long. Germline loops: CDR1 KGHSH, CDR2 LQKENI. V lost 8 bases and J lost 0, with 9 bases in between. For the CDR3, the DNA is TGTGCCAGCGTCAAGCCTAGCACAGATACGCAGTATTTT. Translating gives CASVKPSTDTQYF.

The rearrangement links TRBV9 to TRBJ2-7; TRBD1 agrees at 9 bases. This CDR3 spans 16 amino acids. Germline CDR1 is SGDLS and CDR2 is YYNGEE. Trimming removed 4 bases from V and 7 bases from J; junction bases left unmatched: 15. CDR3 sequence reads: CASSLGGGQGAGEQYF. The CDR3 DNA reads TGTGCCAGCAGCTTAGGAGGGGGACAGGGTGCCGGGGAGCAGTACTTC.

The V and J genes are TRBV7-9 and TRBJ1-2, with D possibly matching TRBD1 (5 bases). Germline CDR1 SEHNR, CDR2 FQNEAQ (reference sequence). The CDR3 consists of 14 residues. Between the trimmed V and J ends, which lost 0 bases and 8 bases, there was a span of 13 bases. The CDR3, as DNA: TGTGCCAGCAGCTTAGCAGCCAGGGTGGAAGGCTACACCTTC. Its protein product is CASSLAARVEGYTF.

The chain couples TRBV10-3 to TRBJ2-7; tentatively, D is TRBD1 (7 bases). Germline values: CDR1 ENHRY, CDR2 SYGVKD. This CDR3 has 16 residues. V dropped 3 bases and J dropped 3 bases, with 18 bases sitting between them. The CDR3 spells CAISDGGRGVIYEQYF. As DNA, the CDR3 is TGTGCCATCAGTGATGGTGGCAGGGGGGTTATCTACGAGCAGTACTTC.

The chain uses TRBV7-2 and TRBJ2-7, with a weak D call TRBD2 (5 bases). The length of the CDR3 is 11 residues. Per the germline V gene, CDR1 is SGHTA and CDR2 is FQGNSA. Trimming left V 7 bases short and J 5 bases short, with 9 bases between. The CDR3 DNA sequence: TGTGCCAGCATCCTGAGGGACGAGCAGTACTTC. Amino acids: CASILRDEQYF. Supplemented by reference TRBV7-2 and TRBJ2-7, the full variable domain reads GAGVSQSPSNKVTEKGKDVELRCDPISGHTALYWYRQSLGQGLEFLIYFQGNSAPDKSGLPSDRFSAERTGGSVSTLTIQRTQQEDSAVYLCASILRDEQYFGPGTRLTVT.

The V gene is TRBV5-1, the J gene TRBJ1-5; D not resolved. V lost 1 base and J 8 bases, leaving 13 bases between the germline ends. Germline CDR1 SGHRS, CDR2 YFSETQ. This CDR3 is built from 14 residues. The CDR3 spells CASSLLAGREPQHF. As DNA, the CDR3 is TGCGCCAGCAGCTTGTTAGCGGGCCGGGAGCCCCAGCATTTT.

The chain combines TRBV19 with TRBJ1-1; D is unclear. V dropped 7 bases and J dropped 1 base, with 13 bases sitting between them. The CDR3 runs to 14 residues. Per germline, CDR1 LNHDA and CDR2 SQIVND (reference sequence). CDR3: CASMTGGRNTEAFF. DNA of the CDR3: TGTGCCAGTATGACGGGAGGTAGGAACACTGAAGCTTTCTTT.

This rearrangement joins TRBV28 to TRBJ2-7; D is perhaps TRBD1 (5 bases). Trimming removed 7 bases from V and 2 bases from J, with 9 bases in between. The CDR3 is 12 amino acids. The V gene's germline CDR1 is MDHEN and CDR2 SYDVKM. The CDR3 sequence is CASKTAPYEQYF. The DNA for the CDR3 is TGTGCCAGCAAGACAGCCCCCTACGAGCAGTACTTC.

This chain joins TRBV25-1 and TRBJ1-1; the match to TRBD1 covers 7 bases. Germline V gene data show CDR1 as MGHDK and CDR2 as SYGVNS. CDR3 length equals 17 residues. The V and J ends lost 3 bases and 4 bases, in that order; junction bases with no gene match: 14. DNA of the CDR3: TGTGCCAGCAGTGAGATCCCCGATGGGGACAGCCCCACTGAAGCTTTCTTT. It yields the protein CASSEIPDGDSPTEAFF.

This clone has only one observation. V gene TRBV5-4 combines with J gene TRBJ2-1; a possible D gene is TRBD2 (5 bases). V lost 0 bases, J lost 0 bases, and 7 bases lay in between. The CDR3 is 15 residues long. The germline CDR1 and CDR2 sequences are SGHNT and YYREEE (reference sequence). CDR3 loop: CASSLGGSSYNEQFF. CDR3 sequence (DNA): TGTGCCAGCAGCTTGGGTGGGAGCTCCTACAATGAGCAGTTCTTC.

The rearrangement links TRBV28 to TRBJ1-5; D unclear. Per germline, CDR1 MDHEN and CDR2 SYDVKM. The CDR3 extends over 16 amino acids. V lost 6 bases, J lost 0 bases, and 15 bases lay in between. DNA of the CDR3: TGTGCCAGCAGGCCCACCTCTGCGGGTAGCAATCAGCCCCAGCATTTT. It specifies CASRPTSAGSNQPQHF.

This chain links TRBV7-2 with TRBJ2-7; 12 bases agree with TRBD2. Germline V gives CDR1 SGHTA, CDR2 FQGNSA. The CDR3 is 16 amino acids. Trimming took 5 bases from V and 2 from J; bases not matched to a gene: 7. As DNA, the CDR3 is TGTGCCAGCAGCCCGGTGGCTAGCGGGGGGGCCTACGAGCAGTACTTC. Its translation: CASSPVASGGAYEQYF.

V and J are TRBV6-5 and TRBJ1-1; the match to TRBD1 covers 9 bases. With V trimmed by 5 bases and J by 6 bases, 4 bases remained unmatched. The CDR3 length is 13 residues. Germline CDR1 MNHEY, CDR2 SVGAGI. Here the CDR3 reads CASSLRDRAEAFF. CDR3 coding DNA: TGTGCCAGCAGTCTCCGGGACAGGGCTGAAGCTTTCTTT.

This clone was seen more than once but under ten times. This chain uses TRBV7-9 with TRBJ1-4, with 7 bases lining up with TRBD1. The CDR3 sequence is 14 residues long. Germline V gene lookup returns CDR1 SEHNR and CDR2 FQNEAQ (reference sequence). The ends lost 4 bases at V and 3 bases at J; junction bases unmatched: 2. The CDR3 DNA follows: TGTGCCAGCAGCTACGGGACAGCTAATGAAAAACTGTTTTTT. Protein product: CASSYGTANEKLFF.

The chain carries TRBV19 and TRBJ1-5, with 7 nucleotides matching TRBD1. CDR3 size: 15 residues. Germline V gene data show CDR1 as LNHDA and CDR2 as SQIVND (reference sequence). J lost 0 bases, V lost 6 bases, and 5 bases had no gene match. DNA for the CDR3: TGTGCCAGTAGGGGACAGCCCTATAGCAATCAGCCCCAGCATTTT. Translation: CASRGQPYSNQPQHF.

CDR3 region: CASSRGQPRRNTEAFF. The CDR3 DNA follows: TGTGCCAGCTCACGAGGACAGCCTCGTAGGAACACTGAAGCTTTCTTT. The V call is TRBV18, the J call TRBJ1-1; perhaps TRBD1 as D (6 bases). V gave up 4 bases and J gave up 1 base, with 16 bases separating them. The CDR3 extends over 16 amino acids. The germline CDR1 and CDR2 sequences are KGHSH and LQKENI.

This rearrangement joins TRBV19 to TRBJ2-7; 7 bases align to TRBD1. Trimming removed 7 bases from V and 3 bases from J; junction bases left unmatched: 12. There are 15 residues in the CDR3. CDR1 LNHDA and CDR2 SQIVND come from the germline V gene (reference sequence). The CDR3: CASKGGTDTYYEQYF. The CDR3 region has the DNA TGTGCCAGTAAGGGTGGGACAGATACTTACTACGAGCAGTACTTC. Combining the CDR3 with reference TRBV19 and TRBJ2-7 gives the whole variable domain DGGITQSPKYLFRKEGQNVTLSCEQNLNHDAMYWYRQDPGQGLRLIYYSQIVNDFQKGDIAEGYSVSREKKESFPLTVTSAQKNPTAFYLCASKGGTDTYYEQYFGPGTRLTVT.

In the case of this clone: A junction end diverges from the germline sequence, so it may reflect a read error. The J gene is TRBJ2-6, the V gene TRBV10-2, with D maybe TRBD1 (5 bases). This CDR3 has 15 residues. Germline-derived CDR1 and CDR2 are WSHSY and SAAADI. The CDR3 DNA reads TGCGCCAGCAGCGACCTCCCATCTGGGGCCAACGCCCTGACTTTC. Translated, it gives CASSDLPSGANALTF.

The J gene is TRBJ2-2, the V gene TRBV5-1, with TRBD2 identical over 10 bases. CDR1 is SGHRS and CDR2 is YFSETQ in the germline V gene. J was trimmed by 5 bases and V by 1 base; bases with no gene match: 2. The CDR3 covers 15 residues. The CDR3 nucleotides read TGCGCCAGCAGCTTGTCGACTAGCGGGACCGGGGAGCTGTTTTTT. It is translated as CASSLSTSGTGELFF.